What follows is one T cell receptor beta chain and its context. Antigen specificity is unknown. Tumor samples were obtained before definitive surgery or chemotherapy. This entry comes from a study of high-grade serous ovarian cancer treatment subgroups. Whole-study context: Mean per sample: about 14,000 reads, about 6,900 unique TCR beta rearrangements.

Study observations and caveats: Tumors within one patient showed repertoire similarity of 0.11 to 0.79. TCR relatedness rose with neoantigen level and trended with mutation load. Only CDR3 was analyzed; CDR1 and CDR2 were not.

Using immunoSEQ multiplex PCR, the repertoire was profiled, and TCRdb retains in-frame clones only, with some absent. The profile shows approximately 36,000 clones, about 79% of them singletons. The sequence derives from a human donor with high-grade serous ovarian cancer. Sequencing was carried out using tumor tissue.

The CDR3 loop is CASSDPSYTEAFF. The CDR3 coding sequence is TGTGCCAGCAGTGACCCGTCCTACACTGAAGCTTTCTTT. The genes are TRBV28 and TRBJ1-1; D not resolved. This CDR3 has 13 amino acids. Germline CDR1 and CDR2: MDHEN and SYDVKM. Trimming stripped 5 bases from V and 3 bases from J, with 10 bases between.